The 11 T cell receptor beta chains presented below share a single source sample, sequenced in a study of T cells after yellow fever vaccination. TCRdb redid the calling of the 5' RACE reads with MiXCR, one entry per CDR3 protein. Among some 320,000 distinct CDR3 sequences listed, approximately 4% were seen once. The material sequenced was PBMCs, taken 5 days after the yellow fever booster vaccination. The origin of the receptors is a man aged 18 to 35 who received the YFV17D yellow fever vaccine.

There are many counts of this clonotype. The chain employs TRBV6-2 or TRBV6-3 and TRBJ2-4; D is unresolved. The CDR3 length is 19 residues. CDR1 is MNHEY, CDR2 SVGEGT, per germline. V gave up 4 bases and J gave up 0 bases, with 22 bases separating them. The CDR3 coding sequence is TGTGCCAGCAGTTTACGTGGTGCTTTAGCAGAAATAGCCAAAAACATTCAGTACTTC. Its protein is CASSLRGALAEIAKNIQYF.

The chain is built from TRBV12-3 or TRBV12-4 and TRBJ1-1; D is ambiguous. V lost 3 bases and J lost 1, with 9 bases in between. The CDR3 has 14 residues. CDR3 nucleotides: TGTGCCAGCAGTTTCGTCAGAACGAACACTGAAGCTTTCTTT. Its protein product is CASSFVRTNTEAFF.

The chain links TRBV6-2 or TRBV6-3 to TRBJ2-1; no definite D call. This CDR3 is built from 17 residues. CDR1 and CDR2 (germline): MNHEY, SVGEGT. The ends were cut back, 5 bases at V and 2 bases at J, with 19 bases in the middle. The CDR3 nucleotides read TGTGCCAGCAGTCCCGAACGTTCCGGATCCCCCTACAATGAGCAGTTCTTC. Its translation is CASSPERSGSPYNEQFF.

The rearrangement uses TRBV5-1 and TRBJ2-1, with 9 positions matching TRBD2. The CDR3 runs to 13 residues. V lost 5 bases, J lost 6 bases, and 3 bases stayed unmatched. Germline loops: CDR1 SGHRS, CDR2 YFSETQ. The CDR3: CASSTSGFNEQFF. The CDR3 DNA reads as TGCGCCAGCAGTACTAGCGGGTTCAATGAGCAGTTCTTC.

The gene calls are TRBV5-1 and TRBJ2-5; D remains ambiguous. Germline assignment: CDR1 SGHRS and CDR2 YFSETQ. V lost 10 bases and J lost 1, with 14 bases in between. The CDR3 extends over 13 amino acids. CDR3 protein: CAARRGFQETQYF. CDR3 bases: TGCGCCGCGCGCCGAGGTTTCCAAGAGACCCAGTACTTC.

This clonotype was observed a few times. The chain couples TRBV7-6 to TRBJ2-3; D call uncertain. The CDR3 totals 14 residues. The germline CDR1 and CDR2 sequences are SGHVS and FNYEAQ. Trimming pared 1 base from V and 8 bases from J, leaving 13 bases between. The CDR3 DNA reads as TGTGCCAGCAGCTTAGGAGGCAGGAGCTTTACGCAGTATTTT. Amino acid sequence: CASSLGGRSFTQYF. The variable domain in full, with the rest retrieved from reference TRBV7-6 and TRBJ2-3, is GAGVSQSPRYKVTKRGQDVALRCDPISGHVSLYWYRQALGQGPEFLTYFNYEAQQDKSGLPNDRFSAERPEGSISTLTIQRTEQRDSAMYRCASSLGGRSFTQYFGPGTRLTVL.

This clonotype appeared a few times. V and J are TRBV18 and TRBJ1-1; maybe TRBD1 (6 bases). Trimming pared 4 bases from V and 1 base from J, leaving 13 bases between. The germline V gene encodes CDR1 KGHSH and CDR2 LQKENI. This CDR3 contains 15 residues. The CDR3 is CASSRIGGPNTEAFF. Written as DNA, the CDR3 is TGTGCCAGCTCACGGATCGGGGGCCCGAACACTGAAGCTTTCTTT.

The rearrangement uses TRBV2 and TRBJ2-1; 10 bases map to TRBD2. Germline loops: CDR1 SNHLY, CDR2 FYNNEI. Trimming at V came to 1 base and at J to 9 bases, leaving 6 bases not matched to a gene. The CDR3 has 15 residues. For the CDR3, the DNA is TGTGCCAGCAGTGAAGTGCTAGCGGGAGCTTTTGAGCAGTTCTTC. It translates to CASSEVLAGAFEQFF. Combining the CDR3 with reference TRBV2 and TRBJ2-1 gives the whole variable domain EPEVTQTPSHQVTQMGQEVILRCVPISNHLYFYWYRQILGQKVEFLVSFYNNEISEKSEIFDDQFSVERPDGSNFTLKIRSTKLEDSAMYFCASSEVLAGAFEQFFGPGTRLTVL.

This clonotype turned up a few times. The chain joins TRBV7-9 to TRBJ2-5, with D hard to call. There are 14 residues in the CDR3. Trimming pared 7 bases from V and 2 bases from J, leaving 14 bases between. CDR1 and CDR2 from the germline V gene are SEHNR and FQNEAQ (reference sequence). CDR3 amino acids: CASTGLGIQETQYF. CDR3 nucleotides: TGTGCCAGCACCGGTTTGGGGATTCAAGAGACCCAGTACTTC.

This clonotype appeared many times. The gene calls are TRBV10-3 and TRBJ2-4, with TRBD1 identical over 10 bases. Trimming removed 10 bases from V and 0 bases from J; junction bases left unmatched: 9. CDR3 length: 16 amino acids. Per the germline V gene, CDR1 is ENHRY and CDR2 is SYGVKD. The DNA for the CDR3 is TGTGCCACGGGACAGGGGATCTCCCAAGCCAAAAACATTCAGTACTTC. Protein: CATGQGISQAKNIQYF.

The chain recombines TRBV12-3 or TRBV12-4 with TRBJ2-3, with 9 bases lining up with TRBD2. V trimming: 5 bases; J trimming: 2 bases; junction bases outside the gene matches: 5. This CDR3 comprises 15 residues. CDR3 sequence reads: CASSALAGVTDTQYF. For the CDR3, the DNA is TGTGCCAGCAGTGCCTTAGCGGGGGTCACAGATACGCAGTATTTT.